These 18 T cell receptor beta chains originate from one sample sequenced in a study of blood T cell repertoires in COVID-19. Method: immunoSEQ multiplex PCR; TCRdb's copy keeps in-frame clones and lacks some. The table lists some 340,000 clones, 87% of them singletons, with approximately 5.3% in the top ten. Sequences were obtained from PBMCs or T cells enriched from blood (not recorded which). These receptors all stem from a woman in her twenties or thirties who had recovered from COVID-19.

V gene TRBV30 combines with J gene TRBJ2-1, with TRBD2 matching 9 bases. The CDR3 contains 15 residues. With V trimmed by 0 bases and J by 7 bases, 7 bases remained unmatched. In germline, CDR1 is GTSNPN, CDR2 SVGIG (reference sequence). The CDR3 coding sequence is TGTGCCTGGAGTGTCGACGGACTAGCGATTAATGAGCAGTTCTTC. Its protein is CAWSVDGLAINEQFF.

This sequence joins TRBV6-6 and TRBJ1-3, with 7 bases fitting TRBD1. V dropped 5 bases and J dropped 0; count of bases not matched to a gene: 10. This CDR3 has 17 amino acids. The germline V gene has CDR1 MNHNY and CDR2 SVGAGI (reference sequence). The chain's CDR3 is CASSRDSLFFSGNTIYF. CDR3 coding DNA: TGTGCCAGCAGTCGGGACAGCCTATTTTTCTCTGGAAACACCATATATTTT.

The chain recombines TRBV13 with TRBJ1-3, with D perhaps matching TRBD1 (5 bases). The CDR3 has 15 amino acids. Trimming cost V 5 bases and J 2 bases, with 13 bases left between them. The germline gives CDR1 PRHDT, CDR2 FYEKMQ (reference sequence). CDR3 loop: CASSLETGPGNTIYF. As DNA, the CDR3 is TGTGCCAGCAGCCTAGAAACAGGTCCTGGAAACACCATATATTTT.

Here the CDR3 DNA reads TGCGCCAGCAGCCCCGGCGACTACAGCTACGAGCAGTACTTC. Translating gives CASSPGDYSYEQYF. The chain combines TRBV5-1 with TRBJ2-7; the D gene is possibly TRBD2 (5 bases). The germline V gene has CDR1 SGHRS and CDR2 YFSETQ. This CDR3 is built from 14 residues. The V gene lost 4 bases and the J gene lost 3 bases, with 14 bases spanning the gap. The full variable domain, with the rest looked up from reference TRBV5-1 and TRBJ2-7, is KAGVTQTPRYLIKTRGQQVTLSCSPISGHRSVSWYQQTPGQGLQFLFEYFSETQRNKGNFPGRFSGRQFSNSRSEMNVSTLELGDSALYLCASSPGDYSYEQYFGPGTRLTVT.

This sequence joins TRBV19 and TRBJ2-7; the D is unclear. Germline V gives CDR1 LNHDA, CDR2 SQIVND (reference sequence). There are 13 residues in the CDR3. The V end lost 3 bases, the J end lost 6 bases, and 12 bases lay between the germline ends. The CDR3 loop reads CASSMRQSGEQYF. CDR3 DNA sequence: TGTGCCAGTAGTATGCGGCAGTCCGGCGAGCAGTACTTC.

The chain carries TRBV7-9 and TRBJ2-2, with unresolved D. Trimming shortened V by 10 bases and J by 0 bases, and 12 bases separated the two germline ends. The germline CDR1 and CDR2 sequences are SEHNR and FQNEAQ (reference sequence). The CDR3 runs to 14 residues. CDR3 protein: CATQAFSNTGELFF. As DNA, the CDR3 is TGTGCCACCCAAGCGTTTTCGAACACCGGGGAGCTGTTTTTT.

This chain joins TRBV4-2 and TRBJ2-7; D possibly corresponds to TRBD2 (5 bases). Trimming took 1 base from V and 2 from J, leaving 9 bases between them. The CDR3 is 14 residues long. Germline lookup yields CDR1 LGHNA and CDR2 YNFKEQ. The CDR3 DNA reads as TGTGCCAGCAGCCAAGGACCGGGGACCTACGAGCAGTACTTC. This codes for CASSQGPGTYEQYF.

The chain joins TRBV9 to TRBJ2-2, with D perhaps matching TRBD2 (5 bases). The germline V gene encodes CDR1 SGDLS and CDR2 YYNGEE. The CDR3 is 14 residues long. V shed 4 bases and J shed 1 base, with 8 bases lying between them. CDR3 residues: CASSPRGNTGELFF. The CDR3 DNA reads TGTGCCAGCAGCCCCCGGGGGAACACCGGGGAGCTGTTTTTT.

As for this clone: Mismatch with germline at one junction end may stem from a read error. The chain combines TRBV5-1 with TRBJ1-2, with D tentatively TRBD1 (5 bases). The CDR3 has 13 residues. The germline CDR1 and CDR2 sequences are SGHRS and YFSETQ. The CDR3 loop reads CASSQTANYGYTF. CDR3 sequence (DNA): TGCGCCAGCAGCCAGACAGCTAATTATGGCTACACCTTC.

This sequence joins TRBV11-3 and TRBJ2-1, with D unresolved. V was cut by 0 bases and J by 7 bases, with 4 bases left in between. CDR1 and CDR2 (germline): SGHNT, YENEEA. The CDR3 length is 12 residues. CDR3 bases: TGTGCCAGCAGCTTAGATCTTAATGAGCAGTTCTTC. Amino acid sequence: CASSLDLNEQFF.

The V and J genes are TRBV27 and TRBJ1-2; tentative D call: TRBD1 (6 bases). The CDR3 is 15 residues long. V was cut by 6 bases and J by 4 bases, with 18 bases left in between. Germline loops: CDR1 MNHEY, CDR2 SMNVEV (reference sequence). The CDR3: CASSPDFTGPYGYTF. DNA of the CDR3: TGTGCCAGCAGCCCGGACTTTACAGGGCCCTATGGCTACACCTTC.

The rearrangement joins TRBV27 to TRBJ1-5; D gene uncertain. The germline V and J ends were trimmed by 4 bases and 2 bases, with 12 bases remaining between them. The CDR3 consists of 15 residues. In germline, CDR1 is MNHEY, CDR2 SMNVEV (reference sequence). DNA for the CDR3: TGTGCCAGCAGTTCGCGATTGGCGGGCAATCAGCCCCAGCATTTT. The encoded protein is CASSSRLAGNQPQHF.

V gene TRBV6-5 combines with J gene TRBJ1-3, with D maybe TRBD1 (5 bases). V lost 2 bases, J lost 0 bases, and 8 bases lay in between. Germline values: CDR1 MNHEY, CDR2 SVGAGI. The CDR3 contains 15 residues. The CDR3 is CASSYRRGSGNTIYF. DNA for the CDR3: TGTGCCAGCAGTTACCGAAGGGGCTCTGGAAACACCATATATTTT.

The chain employs TRBV5-5 and TRBJ1-1; D unclear. Between the trimmed V and J ends, which lost 0 bases and 7 bases, there was a span of 13 bases. The CDR3 has 14 amino acids. Germline assignment: CDR1 SGHKS and CDR2 YYEKEE (reference sequence). The chain's CDR3 is CASSLDLGLIEAFF. The CDR3 DNA reads as TGTGCCAGCAGCTTGGACTTGGGCTTGATTGAAGCTTTCTTT.

V is TRBV5-1 and J is TRBJ2-1; no clear D. This CDR3 is 12 amino acids long. Germline V gives CDR1 SGHRS, CDR2 YFSETQ. V was cut by 1 base and J by 6 bases, with 5 bases left in between. DNA for the CDR3: TGCGCCAGCAGCTTGACAACCAATGAGCAGTTCTTC. The encoded protein is CASSLTTNEQFF.

The CDR3: CSVGPRGTEAFF. The CDR3 DNA reads as TGCAGCGTTGGACCCCGGGGGACTGAAGCTTTCTTT. This chain joins TRBV29-1 and TRBJ1-1; D may be TRBD1 (5 bases). This CDR3 has 12 amino acids. Looked up from germline, CDR1 is SQVTM and CDR2 is ANQGSEA. V dropped 4 bases and J dropped 5 bases, with 11 bases sitting between them. Using reference TRBV29-1 and TRBJ1-1 for the parts outside the CDR3, the full variable domain is SAVISQKPSRDICQRGTSLTIQCQVDSQVTMMFWYRQQPGQSLTLIATANQGSEATYESGFVIDKFPISRPNLTFSTLTVSNMSPEDSSIYLCSVGPRGTEAFFGQGTRLTVV.

V gene TRBV19 combines with J gene TRBJ2-2, with D perhaps matching TRBD1 (7 bases). The V end was cut by 6 bases, the J end by 3 bases, with 11 bases between. There are 14 residues in the CDR3. Germline loops: CDR1 LNHDA, CDR2 SQIVND (reference sequence). For the CDR3, the DNA is TGTGCCAGTAGGATCAGGGGGGACACCGGGGAGCTGTTTTTT. As protein: CASRIRGDTGELFF.

This chain joins TRBV19 and TRBJ1-5, with D unclear. In germline, CDR1 is LNHDA, CDR2 SQIVND (reference sequence). V was cut by 3 bases and J by 2 bases, with 2 bases left in between. This CDR3 is 12 amino acids long. CDR3 region: CASSIGNQPQHF. The CDR3 bases are TGTGCCAGTAGTATCGGCAATCAGCCCCAGCATTTT.